These 25 T cell receptor beta chains share one sample of origin, sequenced in a study of blood T cell repertoires in COVID-19. Profiled with immunoSEQ multiplex PCR; TCRdb holds only in-frame clones, not every one. The data hold about 170,000 clones, with around 87% observed a single time. Input material: peripheral blood. The receptors were gathered from a woman at least 80 years old with COVID-19, enrolled during active disease.

The genes are TRBV28 and TRBJ1-5; perhaps TRBD1 as D (5 bases). Trimming shortened V by 3 bases and J by 3 bases, and 9 bases separated the two germline ends. The CDR3 sequence is 14 residues long. Germline loops: CDR1 MDHEN, CDR2 SYDVKM. The CDR3 nucleotides read TGTGCCAGCAGTTTCGCGACAGACAATCAGCCCCAGCATTTT. This translates into CASSFATDNQPQHF.

The chain couples TRBV7-9 to TRBJ2-3; 8 bases line up with TRBD1. The CDR3 length is 13 residues. J gave up 4 bases and V 5 bases, and 2 bases lay outside the gene matches. Germline V CDR1 and CDR2: SEHNR, FQNEAQ (reference sequence). This CDR3 reads CASSETGADTQYF. The DNA for the CDR3 is TGTGCCAGCAGCGAGACAGGGGCAGATACGCAGTATTTT.

V is TRBV6-5 and J is TRBJ1-2; D is uncertain. Germline lookup yields CDR1 MNHEY and CDR2 SVGAGI. The CDR3 has 15 amino acids. V dropped 9 bases and J dropped 6 bases, with 23 bases sitting between them. This chain's CDR3 is CASGYSTDLGNGYTF. For the CDR3, the DNA is TGTGCCAGTGGTTACTCAACAGACCTTGGAAATGGCTACACCTTC.

The CDR3 coding sequence is TGTGCCAGCAGTTACGAGACAGGTCAACCCACGGATACGCAGTATTTT. Translating gives CASSYETGQPTDTQYF. The chain combines TRBV6-5 with TRBJ2-3; perhaps TRBD1 as D (6 bases). The CDR3 length is 16 residues. The germline gives CDR1 MNHEY, CDR2 SVGAGI. Trimming pared 2 bases from V and 6 bases from J, leaving 18 bases between.

The chain carries TRBV7-2 and TRBJ2-7; 8 positions agree with TRBD1. The CDR3 extends over 15 amino acids. CDR1 and CDR2 from the germline V gene are SGHTA and FQGNSA. Germline trimming cut 1 base from V and 2 bases from J; bases unmatched to any gene: 4. The CDR3, as DNA: TGTGCCAGCAGCTTAGTACTGGGACAGGCCTACGAGCAGTACTTC. Translation: CASSLVLGQAYEQYF.

The chain links TRBV5-1 to TRBJ1-4; no definite D call. CDR3 length: 14 residues. V lost 0 bases and J 5 bases, leaving 8 bases between the germline ends. Germline V gives CDR1 SGHRS, CDR2 YFSETQ. The CDR3 sequence is CASSLGAINEKLFF. CDR3 nucleotides: TGCGCCAGCAGCTTGGGGGCCATAAATGAAAAACTGTTTTTT.

The rearrangement joins TRBV6-2 or TRBV6-3 to TRBJ2-5; D possibly corresponds to TRBD2 (6 bases). The length of the CDR3 is 16 residues. Trimming cost V 5 bases and J 1 base, with 17 bases left between them. Germline V CDR1 and CDR2: MNHEY, SVGEGT. The DNA of the CDR3 is TGTGCCAGCAGTCTGCGACTAGGAACCCCCCAAGAGACCCAGTACTTC. Its translation: CASSLRLGTPQETQYF.

V gene TRBV28 combines with J gene TRBJ2-1, with a tentative D call TRBD1 (6 bases). V was clipped by 2 bases and J by 6 bases, with 14 bases between them. CDR1 is MDHEN, CDR2 SYDVKM, per germline. This CDR3 has 15 amino acids. Here the CDR3 reads CASSLKHQGSNEQFF. The CDR3 DNA follows: TGTGCCAGCAGTTTAAAACACCAGGGGTCCAATGAGCAGTTCTTC.

This chain joins TRBV9 and TRBJ1-3; TRBD1 is a possible D gene (5 bases). CDR1 SGDLS and CDR2 YYNGEE come from the germline V gene. Deletions cut 2 bases from V and 0 bases from J, with 9 bases between. This CDR3 has 15 residues. The CDR3 DNA is TGTGCCAGCAGCGTCCAGGGCCTCTCTGGAAACACCATATATTTT. Its translation: CASSVQGLSGNTIYF.

This sequence joins TRBV18 and TRBJ1-2, with D possibly being TRBD1 (6 bases). The germline V and J ends were trimmed by 2 bases and 6 bases, with 13 bases remaining between them. The CDR3 runs 14 residues. Germline CDR1 is KGHSH and CDR2 is LQKENI. The CDR3, as DNA: TGTGCCAGCTCACCAAGTGGGGGCGAGAATGGCTACACCTTC. This sequence encodes CASSPSGGENGYTF.

The chain has TRBV7-2 and TRBJ1-1; 7 bases match TRBD1. V lost 2 bases to trimming and J lost 1 base; unmatched junction nucleotides: 1. The CDR3 extends over 14 amino acids. CDR1 and CDR2 (germline): SGHTA, FQGNSA. CDR3 loop: CASSLWDRNTEAFF. As DNA, the CDR3 is TGTGCCAGCAGCTTATGGGACAGGAACACTGAAGCTTTCTTT.

CDR3 sequence reads: CASSQVGTSGSSRYEQYF. The DNA of the CDR3 is TGCGCCAGCAGCCAAGTGGGTACTAGCGGGAGTAGCCGCTACGAGCAGTACTTC. The chain is built from TRBV4-1 and TRBJ2-7, with 11 positions matching TRBD2. Per germline, CDR1 MGHRA and CDR2 YSYEKL. J was trimmed by 3 bases and V by 1 base; bases with no gene match: 11. This CDR3 comprises 18 residues.

The chain couples TRBV23-1 to TRBJ2-7; 10 nucleotides align to TRBD1. TRBV23-1 is noted as an ORF with a role that remains uncertain. This CDR3 spans 13 amino acids. J lost 3 bases, V lost 8 bases, and 4 bases had no gene match. The CDR3 coding sequence is TGCGCCAGCCCGAGGACAGGGGGCTACGAGCAGTACTTC. This gives the protein CASPRTGGYEQYF.

This chain joins TRBV5-1 and TRBJ2-2; D call uncertain. The germline V gene encodes CDR1 SGHRS and CDR2 YFSETQ. This CDR3 region has 14 residues. The V gene lost 2 bases and the J gene lost 4 bases, with 9 bases spanning the gap. The CDR3 protein is CASSFSRSTGELFF. CDR3 sequence (DNA): TGCGCCAGCAGCTTTTCCAGAAGCACCGGGGAGCTGTTTTTT.

Concerning this clone itself: Other DNA sequences in the sample encode the same CDR3. This chain uses TRBV5-4 with TRBJ2-3; a weak D match, TRBD1 (5 bases). The CDR3 totals 14 residues. Trimming took off 1 base at V and 1 base at J, with 7 bases between the two ends. Looked up from germline, CDR1 is SGHNT and CDR2 is YYREEE (reference sequence). Written as DNA, the CDR3 is TGTGCCAGCAGCTTGTCAGGGCGCACAGATACGCAGTATTTT. It yields the protein CASSLSGRTDTQYF.

This chain uses TRBV5-6 with TRBJ2-3; the match to TRBD2 covers 7 bases. This CDR3 has 13 residues. Germline values: CDR1 SGHDT, CDR2 YYEEEE. V gave up 4 bases and J gave up 6 bases; unmatched junction bases: 5. CDR3 protein: CASSPLAMDTQYF. The CDR3 nucleotides are TGTGCCAGCAGCCCACTAGCGATGGATACGCAGTATTTT.

Here the CDR3 DNA reads TGCGCCAGCAGCCCACAGGACAGGGGGGCCTACAATGAGCAGTTCTTC. Translation gives CASSPQDRGAYNEQFF. The chain combines TRBV4-3 with TRBJ2-1; 10 bases map to TRBD1. Looked up from germline, CDR1 is LGHNA and CDR2 is YSLEER. The CDR3 has 16 residues. The J segment lost 2 bases and the V segment lost 4 bases, leaving 5 bases of the junction unmatched.

The chain carries TRBV28 and TRBJ2-7; possible D gene TRBD1, 5 bases. Germline lookup yields CDR1 MDHEN and CDR2 SYDVKM. This CDR3 contains 13 residues. Trimming left V 5 bases short and J 4 bases short, with 12 bases between. The CDR3 spells CASSGKTAYEQYF. In DNA, the CDR3 is TGTGCCAGCAGTGGCAAGACAGCTTACGAGCAGTACTTC.

This chain connects TRBV7-3 to TRBJ2-3; 7 positions match TRBD2. The V segment lost 4 bases and the J segment 1 base; nucleotides outside the gene matches: 2. CDR1 SGHTA and CDR2 FQGTGA come from the germline V gene. CDR3 length: 14 residues. The CDR3 protein is CASSSGGGTDTQYF. The CDR3 DNA reads as TGTGCCAGCAGCTCGGGAGGCGGCACAGATACGCAGTATTTT.

This clone was recorded only once. The chain couples TRBV21-1 to TRBJ1-5. TRBV21-1 is marked as a pseudogene. The CDR3 loop spans 15 amino acids. CDR3 in DNA: TGTGCAAGGACGGGACTGCCCAGACACCTCGACCCCCAGCATTTT. Translated: CARTGLPRHLDPQHF.

This clone was detected a few times. The chain links TRBV28 to TRBJ1-5, with TRBD1 matching over 8 bases. V shed 5 bases, J shed 7 bases, and the junction held 4 bases outside the gene matches. CDR1 and CDR2 from the germline V gene are MDHEN and SYDVKM. The CDR3 length is 13 residues. Here the CDR3 DNA reads TGTGCCAGCAGTGGACAGGGTTGGCAGCCCCAGCATTTT. Its translation: CASSGQGWQPQHF.

The gene calls are TRBV29-1 and TRBJ1-5; D perhaps matches TRBD1 (6 bases). Germline V CDR1 and CDR2: SQVTM, ANQGSEA. The CDR3 covers 13 residues. V lost 4 bases and J 9 bases, leaving 16 bases between the germline ends. The CDR3 reads CSVASEQGGPQHF. The CDR3 DNA reads as TGCAGCGTTGCCTCCGAACAGGGCGGGCCCCAGCATTTT.

Here the CDR3 reads CASVRAGGEQYF. In DNA, the CDR3 is TGTGCCAGCGTCCGAGCGGGAGGCGAGCAGTACTTC. The chain joins TRBV28 to TRBJ2-7; 9 bases fit TRBD2. The CDR3 runs to 12 residues. Germline V gives CDR1 MDHEN, CDR2 SYDVKM. With V trimmed by 8 bases and J by 6 bases, 5 bases remained unmatched.

This chain connects TRBV24-1 to TRBJ1-5; D perhaps matches TRBD1 (5 bases). Germline CDR1 is KGHDR and CDR2 is SFDVKD. V lost 3 bases and J lost 3, with 11 bases in between. There are 15 residues in the CDR3. CDR3 residues: CATSDQGGINQPQHF. The CDR3 DNA reads TGTGCCACCAGTGATCAGGGCGGGATCAATCAGCCCCAGCATTTT.

This chain joins TRBV6-2 or TRBV6-3 and TRBJ2-6; TRBD2 matches 12 bases. Germline V CDR1 and CDR2: MNHEY, SVGEGT. V dropped 6 bases and J dropped 0; count of bases not matched to a gene: 12. This CDR3 is built from 20 residues. The CDR3 bases are TGTGCCAGCAGCCGAGCGGGACTAGCGGGCGCAACCTCTGGGGCCAACGTCCTGACTTTC. Amino acids: CASSRAGLAGATSGANVLTF.